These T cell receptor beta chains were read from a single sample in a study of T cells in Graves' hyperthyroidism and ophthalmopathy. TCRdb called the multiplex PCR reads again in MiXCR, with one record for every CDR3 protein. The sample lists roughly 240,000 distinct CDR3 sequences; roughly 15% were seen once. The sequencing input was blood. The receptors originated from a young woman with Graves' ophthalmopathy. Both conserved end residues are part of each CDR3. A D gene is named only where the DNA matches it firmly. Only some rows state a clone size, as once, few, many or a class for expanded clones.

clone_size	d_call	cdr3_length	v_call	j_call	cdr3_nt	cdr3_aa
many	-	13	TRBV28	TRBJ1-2	TGTGCCAGCATGGCGAGCAAGAACTATGGCTACACCTTC	CASMASKNYGYTF
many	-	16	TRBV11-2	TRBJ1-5	TGTGCCAGCAGCTTAGGGGGGGCCAGGGTGGATCAGCCCCAGCATTTT	CASSLGGARVDQPQHF
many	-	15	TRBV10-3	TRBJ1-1	TGTGCCATCAGTGAGTCGACGGGGCCCCACACTGAAGCTTTCTTT	CAISESTGPHTEAFF
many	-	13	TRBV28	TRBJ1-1	TGTGCCAGCAGTCAGGGACTCGGCACTGAAGCTTTCTTT	CASSQGLGTEAFF
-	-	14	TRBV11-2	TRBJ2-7	TGTGCCAGCAGCTTCGGGAGCAGGGTCCACGAGCAGTACTTC	CASSFGSRVHEQYF
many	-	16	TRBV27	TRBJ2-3	TGTGCCAGCAGTCCCCATGGCAGGGAGGACACAGATACGCAGTATTTT	CASSPHGREDTDTQYF
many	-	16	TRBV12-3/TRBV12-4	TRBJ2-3	TGTGCCAGCAGTTTAGGAGAAGGGGGAAACACAGATACGCAGTATTTT	CASSLGEGGNTDTQYF
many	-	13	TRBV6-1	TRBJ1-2	TGTGCCAGCAGTCAGGGTCTTAGCTATGGCTACACCTTC	CASSQGLSYGYTF
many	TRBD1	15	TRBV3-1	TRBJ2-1	TGTGCCAGCAGCCCCCCCGGGACAGGGAACAATGAGCAGTTCTTC	CASSPPGTGNNEQFF
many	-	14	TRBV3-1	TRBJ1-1	TGTGCCAGCAGCCAAGCGGGACTCGGGACTGAAGCTTTCTTT	CASSQAGLGTEAFF
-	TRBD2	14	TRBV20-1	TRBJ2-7	TGCAGTGCTAGTGGACTAGCGGGAGTGTACGAGCAGTACTTC	CSASGLAGVYEQYF
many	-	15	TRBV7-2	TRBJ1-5	TGTGCCAGCAGCTTCGTCGGGGGGGGGGATCAGCCCCAGCATTTT	CASSFVGGGDQPQHF
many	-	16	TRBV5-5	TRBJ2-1	TGTGCCAGCAGCTTGGGGAATTGGGGAACCTACAATGAGCAGTTCTTC	CASSLGNWGTYNEQFF
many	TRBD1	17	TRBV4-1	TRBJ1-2	TGCGCCAGCAGCCAAGTTTTTCGTGACAGGGAGAACTATGGCTACACCTTC	CASSQVFRDRENYGYTF
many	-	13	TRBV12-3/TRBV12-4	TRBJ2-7	TGTGCCAGCAAGGCGTGGGGGGGCCACGAGCAGTACTTC	CASKAWGGHEQYF
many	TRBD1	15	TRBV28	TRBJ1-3	TGTGCCAGCAGTTCAGGACAGGTCACCGGAAACACCATATATTTT	CASSSGQVTGNTIYF
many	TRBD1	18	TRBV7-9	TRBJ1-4	TGTGCCAGCAGCGGCATCCCTACAGACCAGGGGGCGCAGGGAAAACTGTTTTTT	CASSGIPTDQGAQGKLFF
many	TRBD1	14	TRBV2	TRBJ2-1	TGTGCCAGCAGACCGGGACAGGGGTTCGATGAGCAGTTCTTC	CASRPGQGFDEQFF
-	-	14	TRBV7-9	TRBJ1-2	TGTGCCAGCAGCTATTCGACAGATTACTATGGCTACACCTTC	CASSYSTDYYGYTF
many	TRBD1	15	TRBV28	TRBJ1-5	TGTGCCAGCAGTTTACAGGGGGTTCGGAATCAGCCCCAGCATTTT	CASSLQGVRNQPQHF
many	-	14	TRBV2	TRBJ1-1	TGTGCCAGCAGTGGAGGAGTCATGAACACTGAAGCTTTCTTT	CASSGGVMNTEAFF
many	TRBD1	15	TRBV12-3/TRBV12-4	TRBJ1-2	TGTGCCAGCAGTTTAAATAGGGCAGGGGGGGATGGCTACACCTTC	CASSLNRAGGDGYTF
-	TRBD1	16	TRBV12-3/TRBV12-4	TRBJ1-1	TGTGCCAGCAGCCCTAACCGTCAGGGGGCGCATGCTGAAGCTTTCTTT	CASSPNRQGAHAEAFF
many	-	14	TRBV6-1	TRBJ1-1	TGTGCCAGCAGTTCAGTTGTTGGAGAACAGGTAGCTTTCTTT	CASSSVVGEQVAFF
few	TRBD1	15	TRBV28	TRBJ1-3	TGTGCCAGCAGTGGGACAGGGACGTTTGGAAACACCATATATTTT	CASSGTGTFGNTIYF
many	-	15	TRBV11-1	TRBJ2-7	TGTGCCAGCAGCCCCTCCTTGGGCCAGCCCTACGAGCAGTACTTC	CASSPSLGQPYEQYF